These 30 T cell receptor beta chains originate from one sample sequenced in a study of cytomegalovirus exposure and HLA in healthy donors. The primer mix had 60 Vbeta and 13 Jbeta primers. TCRdb's table, derived via immunoSEQ multiplex PCR, lists solely in-frame clones and lacks some. The repertoire includes 150,000 to 160,000 clones, about 74% of them detected once, and roughly 4.2% sits in the top ten. The sequenced sample consisted of PBMCs. The origin of the receptors is a woman in her thirties or forties in good health and CMV-seronegative.

The rearrangement joins TRBV5-1 to TRBJ1-1; no definite D call. This CDR3 has 14 residues. V lost 3 bases, J lost 7 bases, and 16 bases lay in between. CDR1 SGHRS and CDR2 YFSETQ come from the germline V gene. The CDR3 sequence: CASSSDLDGFEAFF. DNA of the CDR3: TGCGCCAGCAGCTCGGACTTGGACGGCTTTGAAGCTTTCTTT.

V is TRBV7-6 and J is TRBJ2-3, with 8 positions matching TRBD2. The CDR3 runs to 16 residues. Germline V CDR1 and CDR2: SGHVS, FNYEAQ. J was trimmed by 9 bases and V by 4 bases; bases with no gene match: 15. In nucleotides, the CDR3 is TGTGCCAGCAGCTCCCAGTCCGGGGGGGCTGGGGACACGCAGTATTTT. Protein: CASSSQSGGAGDTQYF.

The chain has TRBV19 and TRBJ2-1; 10 bases agree with TRBD2. The V and J ends lost 3 bases and 2 bases, in that order; junction bases with no gene match: 4. From germline, CDR1 is LNHDA and CDR2 SQIVND (reference sequence). The CDR3 is made up of 16 amino acids. The DNA for the CDR3 is TGTGCCAGTAGTATGGCTAGCGGGGGACCCTACAATGAGCAGTTCTTC. Residues: CASSMASGGPYNEQFF.

This clone was picked up a small number of times. The J gene is TRBJ1-1, the V gene TRBV4-1; no firm D call. CDR1 and CDR2 from the germline V gene are MGHRA and YSYEKL. V lost 1 base, J lost 1 base, and 10 bases lay in between. The CDR3 is made up of 15 amino acids. Written as DNA, the CDR3 is TGCGCCAGCAGCCAAGGGGCAGGTCCGAACACTGAAGCTTTCTTT. It translates to CASSQGAGPNTEAFF.

The chain combines TRBV10-2 with TRBJ1-2; D perhaps matches TRBD1 (5 bases). V shed 7 bases and J shed 8 bases, with 17 bases lying between them. The CDR3 sequence is 13 residues long. Germline loops: CDR1 WSHSY, CDR2 SAAADI. The CDR3 spells CASNSGAAGGYTF. The DNA of the CDR3 is TGCGCCAGCAATAGCGGGGCCGCGGGAGGCTACACCTTC.

The J gene is TRBJ2-3, the V gene TRBV19, with 10 bases aligning to TRBD2. Germline V gives CDR1 LNHDA, CDR2 SQIVND (reference sequence). J gave up 5 bases and V 3 bases, and 5 bases lay outside the gene matches. The CDR3 loop spans 15 amino acids. DNA of the CDR3: TGTGCCAGTAGTATTCTAGCGGGGGCCCTAGATACGCAGTATTTT. Translating it yields CASSILAGALDTQYF.

The chain combines TRBV6-6 with TRBJ2-4; D not resolved. V shed 2 bases and J shed 5 bases, with 7 bases lying between them. Germline values: CDR1 MNHNY, CDR2 SVGAGI (reference sequence). This CDR3 is built from 13 residues. The CDR3 DNA reads TGTGCCAGCAGTTACGGCATACAAAACATTCAGTACTTC. Protein: CASSYGIQNIQYF.

A few counts support this clone. The V gene is TRBV6-1, the J gene TRBJ2-3; 9 bases are shared with TRBD2. J lost 0 bases, V lost 10 bases, and 5 bases had no gene match. Germline V gives CDR1 MNHNS, CDR2 SASEGT. The CDR3 is made up of 14 amino acids. The CDR3 region has the DNA TGTGCCACTCGACTAGCGGAAAGCACAGATACGCAGTATTTT. It yields the protein CATRLAESTDTQYF.

This chain connects TRBV7-9 to TRBJ2-2; D is uncertain. The CDR3 spans 12 residues. The V gene lost 5 bases and the J gene lost 4 bases, with 5 bases spanning the gap. CDR1 is SEHNR, CDR2 FQNEAQ, per germline (reference sequence). The CDR3 bases are TGTGCCAGCAGCCCCCGCACCGGGGAGCTGTTTTTT. Its protein is CASSPRTGELFF.

This clone was recorded once. The rearrangement uses TRBV6-1 and TRBJ2-3; a possible D gene is TRBD1 (6 bases). Per germline, CDR1 MNHNS and CDR2 SASEGT. V was shortened by 7 bases and J by 8 bases, with 13 bases between the two germline ends. CDR3 length: 12 residues. Here the CDR3 DNA reads TGTGCCAGCACACAAGCAGGGGCTACGCAGTATTTT. It yields the protein CASTQAGATQYF.

The gene calls are TRBV27 and TRBJ2-5; possibly TRBD1 for D (6 bases). From germline, CDR1 is MNHEY and CDR2 SMNVEV (reference sequence). The CDR3 contains 12 residues. The V gene lost 7 bases and the J gene lost 8 bases, with 14 bases spanning the gap. This CDR3 is CASTSGQRTQYF. The CDR3 nucleotides read TGTGCCAGCACCTCCGGACAGCGAACCCAGTACTTC.

V usage is TRBV25-1 and J usage is TRBJ1-1; 7 bases match TRBD1. V gave up 8 bases and J gave up 7 bases; unmatched junction bases: 7. CDR3 length: 12 amino acids. Per the germline V gene, CDR1 is MGHDK and CDR2 is SYGVNS. The CDR3 reads CASEGARVEAFF. DNA for the CDR3: TGTGCCAGCGAGGGGGCACGAGTTGAAGCTTTCTTT.

This chain links TRBV27 with TRBJ1-5; tentative D call: TRBD1 (5 bases). This CDR3 region has 15 residues. Germline lookup yields CDR1 MNHEY and CDR2 SMNVEV (reference sequence). V lost 5 bases and J 4 bases, leaving 15 bases between the germline ends. CDR3 sequence (DNA): TGTGCCAGCAGTCCCCGCCTGACAGTTAATCAGCCCCAGCATTTT. Translation: CASSPRLTVNQPQHF.

The chain links TRBV5-1 to TRBJ1-3, with D possibly TRBD1 on 6 matching bases. V lost 0 bases, J lost 2 bases, and 9 bases lay in between. The CDR3 length is 15 residues. Germline CDR1 reads SGHRS; CDR2 reads YFSETQ. The CDR3 DNA sequence: TGCGCCAGCAGCTTGGGAGGGGGACCTGGAAACACCATATATTTT. This gives the protein CASSLGGGPGNTIYF. Supplemented by reference TRBV5-1 and TRBJ1-3, the full variable domain reads KAGVTQTPRYLIKTRGQQVTLSCSPISGHRSVSWYQQTPGQGLQFLFEYFSETQRNKGNFPGRFSGRQFSNSRSEMNVSTLELGDSALYLCASSLGGGPGNTIYFGEGSWLTVV.

This clone has a handful of counts. The CDR3 is CASIRTGGDQPQHF. The CDR3 DNA reads as TGTGCCAGCATCCGGACAGGGGGTGATCAGCCCCAGCATTTT. This chain connects TRBV6-1 to TRBJ1-5; the match to TRBD1 covers 10 bases. The junction had 5 bases not matched to a gene; V was cut back by 7 bases and J by 5 bases. The length of the CDR3 is 14 residues. In germline, CDR1 is MNHNS, CDR2 SASEGT.

CDR3 protein: CASSPGEPQHF. CDR3 coding DNA: TGTGCCAGCAGCCCGGGTGAACCCCAGCATTTT. This chain joins TRBV6-1 and TRBJ1-5, with D uncertain. V was shortened by 6 bases and J by 10 bases, with 10 bases between the two germline ends. Germline loops: CDR1 MNHNS, CDR2 SASEGT. This CDR3 has 11 amino acids.

The chain joins TRBV2 to TRBJ2-1, with 8 bases identical to TRBD2. The CDR3 is 17 amino acids. Per germline, CDR1 SNHLY and CDR2 FYNNEI. V lost 5 bases and J lost 0; bases outside the gene matches: 9. DNA of the CDR3: TGTGCCAGCAGTCGGACTAGCCGCACCTTCTCCTACAATGAGCAGTTCTTC. This encodes CASSRTSRTFSYNEQFF.

This chain connects TRBV27 to TRBJ1-1; D is unresolved. The germline V and J ends were trimmed by 5 bases and 0 bases, with 13 bases remaining between them. The germline V gene encodes CDR1 MNHEY and CDR2 SMNVEV (reference sequence). The CDR3 runs to 15 residues. The CDR3 spells CASSPNVGMNTEAFF. CDR3 bases: TGTGCCAGCAGTCCCAATGTGGGCATGAACACTGAAGCTTTCTTT.

V is TRBV7-9 and J is TRBJ1-1; TRBD1 aligns across 8 bases. The CDR3 is 15 residues long. CDR1 is SEHNR and CDR2 is FQNEAQ in the germline V gene (reference sequence). With V trimmed by 6 bases and J by 1 base, 7 bases remained unmatched. CDR3 DNA sequence: TGTGCCAGCAGACACCGACAGGGGCCGAACACTGAAGCTTTCTTT. This gives the protein CASRHRQGPNTEAFF.

The chain recombines TRBV5-1 with TRBJ1-5; 7 positions agree with TRBD1. V trimming: 1 base; J trimming: 6 bases; junction bases outside the gene matches: 7. The CDR3 covers 15 residues. From germline, CDR1 is SGHRS and CDR2 YFSETQ. CDR3 DNA: TGCGCCAGCAGCTTGACAGGGGCCTCACGTCAGCCCCAGCATTTT. It specifies CASSLTGASRQPQHF.

The chain couples TRBV6-5 to TRBJ2-7; TRBD1 matches at 7 bases. The CDR3 extends over 14 amino acids. V shed 4 bases, J shed 4 bases, and the junction held 7 bases outside the gene matches. Looked up from germline, CDR1 is MNHEY and CDR2 is SVGAGI. In DNA, the CDR3 is TGTGCCAGCAGTTCCCTGAGGACAGGATACGAGCAGTACTTC. It encodes CASSSLRTGYEQYF.

The rearrangement joins TRBV5-1 to TRBJ1-4; unclear D gene. V was cut by 3 bases and J by 4 bases, with 10 bases left in between. Per germline, CDR1 SGHRS and CDR2 YFSETQ. CDR3 length equals 14 residues. This chain's CDR3 is CASSSRDGNEKLFF. The DNA of the CDR3 is TGCGCCAGCAGCTCCCGGGATGGTAATGAAAAACTGTTTTTT. Full variable domain (outside the CDR3, taken from reference TRBV5-1 and TRBJ1-4): KAGVTQTPRYLIKTRGQQVTLSCSPISGHRSVSWYQQTPGQGLQFLFEYFSETQRNKGNFPGRFSGRQFSNSRSEMNVSTLELGDSALYLCASSSRDGNEKLFFGSGTQLSVL.

The chain recombines TRBV5-6 with TRBJ1-2; D may be TRBD1 (6 bases). This CDR3 comprises 15 residues. The V and J ends lost 4 bases and 7 bases respectively, with 20 bases between them. Germline V CDR1 and CDR2: SGHDT, YYEEEE. The CDR3 sequence: CASSPGGGRASGYTF. The CDR3 DNA reads as TGTGCCAGCAGCCCCGGGGGGGGGCGGGCGTCTGGCTACACCTTC.

This clone showed up just a few times. This chain uses TRBV7-9 with TRBJ1-1; maybe TRBD1 (5 bases). CDR1 SEHNR and CDR2 FQNEAQ come from the germline V gene (reference sequence). Trimming shortened V by 11 bases and J by 3 bases, and 10 bases separated the two germline ends. The CDR3 is 11 residues long. CDR3 DNA: TGTGCCGGAACGACAGACACTGAAGCTTTCTTT. The encoded protein is CAGTTDTEAFF.

The rearrangement joins TRBV19 to TRBJ2-1; 7 bases line up with TRBD2. Germline assignment: CDR1 LNHDA and CDR2 SQIVND (reference sequence). The V and J ends lost 5 bases and 5 bases, in that order; junction bases with no gene match: 6. This CDR3 contains 14 residues. The CDR3 protein is CASSGREGHNEQFF. The DNA for the CDR3 is TGTGCCAGTAGTGGCAGGGAGGGTCACAATGAGCAGTTCTTC.

The rearrangement joins TRBV7-2 to TRBJ2-6; 9 nucleotides agree with TRBD1. The V gene end was trimmed by 1 base and the J gene end by 0 bases; junction bases not matched to a gene: 4. Germline CDR1 and CDR2: SGHTA and FQGNSA. The CDR3 contains 18 residues. CDR3 sequence: CASSLEGQGNSGANVLTF. In DNA form, the CDR3 reads TGTGCCAGCAGCTTAGAGGGACAGGGAAACTCTGGGGCCAACGTCCTGACTTTC.

This chain joins TRBV6-1 and TRBJ1-1; 7 bases match TRBD1. Losses at the gene ends were 8 bases for V and 4 bases for J; bases not matched to a gene: 13. The CDR3 has 15 residues. Germline V gene sequence: CDR1 MNHNS, CDR2 SASEGT. For the CDR3, the DNA is TGTGCCAGCTGTGTTGGAAACAGGGGAGTCACTGAAGCTTTCTTT. Its protein is CASCVGNRGVTEAFF.

A few counts support this clone. V and J are TRBV5-1 and TRBJ1-1; the D gene is possibly TRBD1 (5 bases). Germline V lookup: CDR1 SGHRS, CDR2 YFSETQ. The ends were cut back, 0 bases at V and 8 bases at J, with 17 bases in the middle. CDR3 length: 15 residues. The CDR3 protein is CASSLGTGTEREAFF. The CDR3, as DNA: TGCGCCAGCAGCTTGGGAACCGGGACTGAACGAGAAGCTTTCTTT.

This chain connects TRBV28 to TRBJ2-7, with 8 positions matching TRBD2. Per the germline V gene, CDR1 is MDHEN and CDR2 is SYDVKM. Trimming removed 5 bases from V and 3 bases from J; junction bases left unmatched: 9. The CDR3 totals 15 residues. DNA for the CDR3: TGTGCCAGCAGTGATAGCGGGGATGAACTCTACGAGCAGTACTTC. Encoded protein: CASSDSGDELYEQYF.

The gene calls are TRBV25-1 and TRBJ1-2, with D possibly matching TRBD1 (6 bases). CDR1 and CDR2 (germline): MGHDK, SYGVNS. The CDR3 consists of 15 residues. V shed 2 bases and J shed 6 bases, with 16 bases lying between them. CDR3 nucleotide sequence: TGTGCCAGCAGTGAAATAGGTACAGGGCGGAATGGCTACACCTTC. Translating gives CASSEIGTGRNGYTF.